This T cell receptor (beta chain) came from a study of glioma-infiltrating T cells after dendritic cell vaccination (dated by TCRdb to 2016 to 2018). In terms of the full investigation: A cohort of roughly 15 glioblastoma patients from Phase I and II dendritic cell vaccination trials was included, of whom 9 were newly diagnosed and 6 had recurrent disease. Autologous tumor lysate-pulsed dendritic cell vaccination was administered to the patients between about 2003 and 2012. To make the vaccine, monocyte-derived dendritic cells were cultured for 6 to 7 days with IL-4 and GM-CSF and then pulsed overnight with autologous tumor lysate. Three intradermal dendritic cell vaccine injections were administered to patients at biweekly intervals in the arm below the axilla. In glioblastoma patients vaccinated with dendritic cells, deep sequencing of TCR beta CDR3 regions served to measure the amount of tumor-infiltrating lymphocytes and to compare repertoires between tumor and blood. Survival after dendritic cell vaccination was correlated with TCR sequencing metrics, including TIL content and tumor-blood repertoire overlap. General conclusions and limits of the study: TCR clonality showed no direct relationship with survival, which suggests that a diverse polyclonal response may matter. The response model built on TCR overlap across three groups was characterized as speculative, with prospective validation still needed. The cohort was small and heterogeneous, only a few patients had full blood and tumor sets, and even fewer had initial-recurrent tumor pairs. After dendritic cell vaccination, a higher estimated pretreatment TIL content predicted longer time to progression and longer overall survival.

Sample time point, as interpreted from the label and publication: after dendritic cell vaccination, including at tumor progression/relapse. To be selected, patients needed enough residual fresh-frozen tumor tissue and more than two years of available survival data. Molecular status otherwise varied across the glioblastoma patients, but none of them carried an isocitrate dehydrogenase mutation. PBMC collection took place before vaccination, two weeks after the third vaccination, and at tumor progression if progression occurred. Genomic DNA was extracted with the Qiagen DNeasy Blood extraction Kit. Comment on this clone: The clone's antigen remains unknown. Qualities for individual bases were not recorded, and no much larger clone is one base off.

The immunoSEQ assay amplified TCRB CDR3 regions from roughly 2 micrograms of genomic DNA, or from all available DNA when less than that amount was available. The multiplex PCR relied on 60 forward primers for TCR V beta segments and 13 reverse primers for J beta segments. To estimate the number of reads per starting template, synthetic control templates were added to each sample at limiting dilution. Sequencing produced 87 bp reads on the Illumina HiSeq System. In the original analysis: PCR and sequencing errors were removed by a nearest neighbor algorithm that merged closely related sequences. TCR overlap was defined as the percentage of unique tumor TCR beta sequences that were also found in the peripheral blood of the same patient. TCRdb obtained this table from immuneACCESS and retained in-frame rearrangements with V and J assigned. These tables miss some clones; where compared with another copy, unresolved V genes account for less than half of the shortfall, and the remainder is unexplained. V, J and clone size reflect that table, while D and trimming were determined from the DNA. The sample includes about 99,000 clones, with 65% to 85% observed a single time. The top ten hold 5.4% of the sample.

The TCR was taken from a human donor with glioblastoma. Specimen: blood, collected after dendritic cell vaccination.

The bases read TGTGCCAGCAGCGTAGGGGTTTCTTCAGGCGAGGGTGATGGCTACACCTTC. Its protein reads: CASSVGVSSGEGDGYTF. The chain links TRBV9 with TRBJ1-2; the D gene is not confidently resolved. Deletion took 0 bases off V and 6 bases off J, with a span of 21 bases between the germline ends. Counted from cysteine to phenylalanine, this CDR3 has 17 amino acids. Of the read, only the CDR3 DNA is kept; its 51 bases are in frame from base 1. Sequences SGDLS (CDR1) and YYNGEE (CDR2) are obtained from the germline V gene. Reference TRBV9 and TRBJ1-2 proteins supply the regions before and after the CDR3; the full variable domain is: DSGVTQTPKHLITATGQRVTLRCSPRSGDLSVYWYQQSLDQGLQFLIQYYNGEERAKGNILERFSAQQFPDLHSELNLSSLELGDSALYFCASSVGVSSGEGDGYTFGSGTRLTVV.